This T cell receptor (beta chain) came from a study of T cell responses to AZD1222 COVID-19 vaccine (dated by TCRdb to the early 2020s). Broadly, across the study: AZD1222 recipients whose second dose came at about 4 weeks and those whose second dose came at about 12 weeks were combined into one group, since spike-specific TCR depth and breadth did not differ between the two schedules. A total of 230 or so trial participants underwent TCR sequencing, of whom some 210 received two doses of AZD1222 and some 26 received two doses of the MenACWY control vaccine. Trial participants were enrolled into age subgroups of 18-55, 56-69 and 70-plus years, which contained about 150, 28 and 57 TCR-sequenced participants, respectively.

On the study overall, not on this receptor specifically: Conclusions about previously exposed vaccinees were limited because only six AZD1222 recipients were SARS-CoV-2 seropositive at baseline. Participants were mostly white British, with more females than males. The authors suggested clonal diversity may have been underestimated. Because no day 14 peak-response samples were available, the repertoires could be characterized only after the peak T cell response. After two AZD1222 doses, both the breadth and the depth of spike-specific TCRs were significantly higher than at day 0 and than in MenACWY recipients. Reportedly, close to half of the unique spike-specific TCRs recognized epitopes lying outside the regions that are mutated in the B.1.351 and B.1.1.7 variants. The whole spike protein was spanned by vaccine-associated CD4 TCRs, and dominant responses were seen in regions 160-218 and 743-854. In the small 56-69-year group, the increase in depth fell short of significance, most likely because of low power.

The time point label for this specimen denotes: baseline before first vaccination. Samples from vaccinated people were obtained from the UK trials COV001 and COV002, which included a single-blind randomized controlled phase 2/3 trial of AZD1222 (ChAdOx1 nCoV-19) in healthy adults. Trial participant PBMC samples were collected at day 0 and day 28 after the second dose for TCRbeta chain sequencing. Its CDR3 holds 13 amino acids, cysteine through phenylalanine. Only the CDR3 part of the read is kept: 39 bases, read in frame from the first base. On this clone itself: The antigen it binds to is not known. No base quality values were provided; no much bigger clone lies one nucleotide off.

The CDR3 regions of human TCRbeta chains were analyzed by immunosequencing. The paper's data handling went like this. Repertoire TCRs were checked for matches against a reference library of SARS-CoV-2-specific TCRs that had been generated using the MIRA antigen-specificity platform. Breadth was defined as the fraction of unique TCRs that were SARS-CoV-2-associated. Depth was defined as the fraction of total T cells that were SARS-CoV-2-associated. Using the MIRA data, each spike-specific TCR was assigned both to the spike region to which the TCR was reactive and to a CD4 or CD8 class. Log10-transformed breadth and depth values were compared by one-way ANOVA with Sidak's multiple comparisons tests. TCRdb provides this immuneACCESS table in a form limited to in-frame rearrangements. Some clones are lacking; in checked studies, under half of them reflect an unresolved V gene, and why the rest are absent is not known. V, J and clone size derive from that table, while D and trimming were established from the DNA sequence. This sample is represented by fewer than 130,000 clones; roughly 90% of them were singletons. The ten largest make up 1% to 1.5% of the sample.

Recombination connected TRBV21-1 to TRBJ1-6; the table gives TRBD1 as D, unverified against the DNA. TRBV21-1 is a documented pseudogene. Sequencing used peripheral blood, obtained on day 0 of AZD1222 vaccination. This TCR was recovered from an adult in good health. The CDR3 loop reads CAILDRDNSPLHF. The bases are TGTGCCATCCTGGACAGGGACAATTCACCCCTCCACTTT.